This TCR beta chain appears in the sequencing data of a study of T cell repertoires in cytomegalovirus infection. Of note for this clonotype: The antigen is not known.

From the reads, TCRdb called clonotypes with MiXCR, one entry per CDR3 protein. Among 200,000 to 250,000 distinct CDR3 sequences listed, about 38% were seen once. The source material was CD8+ T cells from cultured PBMCs, sampled from culture after CMV antigen stimulation. The receptor's source is a human donor in good health (CMV status not recorded). Some clones in this sample may be carry-over from other donors' samples.

The CDR3 spells CASSLPGQGYHEQYF. CDR3 nucleotides: TGTGCCAGCAGCTTACCGGGACAGGGGTACCACGAGCAGTACTTC. The chain uses TRBV7-6 and TRBJ2-7; 10 nucleotides line up with TRBD1. Germline V gene sequence: CDR1 SGHVS, CDR2 FNYEAQ. V lost 2 bases and J lost 5; bases outside the gene matches: 6. This CDR3 spans 15 amino acids.